One T cell receptor (beta chain) is described in this entry. This sample is part of a study of blood T cell repertoires in COVID-19. Study-level background: Donors in the United States, Italy and Spain gave samples during acute or convalescent COVID-19. PBMCs, B-cell-depleted T cells, or T cells provided the cDNA or gDNA that made up the material.

This CDR3 comprises 15 residues. Germline V gives CDR1 SGHNT, CDR2 YYREEE (reference sequence). V trimming: 4 bases; J trimming: 6 bases; junction bases outside the gene matches: 6. Authors' processing steps: Estimation of nucleated cell counts was performed using reference gene primer amplification. Repertoires were generated with immunoSEQ multiplex PCR, while TCRdb's copy carries only in-frame clones and drops some. V and J calls and clone size come straight from that table; D and trimming were deduced from the DNA. The repertoire holds 250,000 to 300,000 clones, with roughly 89% as singletons. The sequence was collected from a man in his forties or fifties with acute or convalescent COVID-19. Sequencing was done on a sample of peripheral blood. The chain couples TRBV5-4 to TRBJ2-2; 10 nucleotides agree with TRBD1. CDR3 coding DNA: TGTGCCAGCAGCATGGACAGGGGGGCCCCCGGGGAGCTGTTTTTT. Its protein is CASSMDRGAPGELFF. Filled out from reference TRBV5-4 and TRBJ2-2, the complete variable domain reads ETGVTQSPTHLIKTRGQQVTLRCSSQSGHNTVSWYQQALGQGPQFIFQYYREEENGRGNFPPRFSGLQFPNYSSELNVNALELDDSALYLCASSMDRGAPGELFFGEGSRLTVL.